Reported below is one TCR beta chain. Its target is unknown. These data originate in a study of cytomegalovirus exposure and HLA in healthy donors. Study summary: Within an early data release were 85 million or so unique TCRs drawn from HLA-typed donors. Broader study findings: Later on, analysis showed that most CMV-associated TCR beta chains appeared to be HLA-restricted. TCR beta sequences reportedly predicted most subjects' HLA-A and HLA-B alleles accurately. A later analysis associated roughly 15,000 TCR beta sequences with HLA alleles at a 0.05 false discovery rate.

In the PCR, 60 Vbeta and 13 Jbeta primers were used. Generated by immunoSEQ multiplex PCR, the TCRdb table keeps only in-frame clones and is missing some. Of approximately 150,000 clones listed, roughly 80% are singletons. Germline CDR1 SGHNT, CDR2 YYREEE (reference sequence). Trimming at V came to 4 bases and at J to 0 bases, leaving 10 bases not matched to a gene. CDR3 size: 16 residues. The material sequenced was PBMCs. This sequence joins TRBV5-4 and TRBJ2-7; 7 bases align to TRBD2. This receptor was identified in a woman younger than 45 in good health and CMV-seropositive. The CDR3 nucleotides are TGTGCCAGCAGCCGGGGGGATAAGGGCCCCTCCTACGAGCAGTACTTC. This sequence encodes CASSRGDKGPSYEQYF.